This entry is about one T cell receptor beta chain. What it recognizes is unknown. Losses at the gene ends were 5 bases for V and 7 bases for J; bases not matched to a gene: 10. The CDR3 has 14 amino acids. The germline CDR1 and CDR2 sequences are SGHTA and FQGTGA. The record originates from a study of CD8 T cells in ankylosing spondylitis. Findings and limits, study-wide: Matched ankylosing spondylitis synovial fluid reportedly showed significant enrichment of disease-linked clones. Existing reports had already noted some motif variants in reactive arthritis synovial fluid and blood. Characteristic, it appeared, of ankylosing spondylitis blood was a TCR beta motif of several highly homologous variants.

Quantitative 5'-RACE with molecular barcodes was used to make the TCR beta libraries. TCRdb reprocessed the 5' RACE reads via MiXCR and lists one record per CDR3 protein. The table shows a few hundred thousand distinct CDR3 sequences, with 15% to 20% occurring only once. The receptor's source is a male donor with ankylosing spondylitis or in good health (not recorded which). The V and J genes are TRBV7-3 and TRBJ1-2, with 7 bases fitting TRBD1. The specimen sequenced was blood, either unsorted or a sorted T cell fraction (not recorded which). The CDR3 loop is CASSPTGEDGGYTF. The CDR3 coding sequence is TGTGCCAGCAGCCCTACAGGGGAAGACGGTGGCTACACCTTC.